A single sample is the source of the 14 T cell receptor beta chains below, sequenced in a study of cytomegalovirus exposure and HLA in healthy donors. Libraries were prepared by immunoSEQ multiplex PCR; TCRdb keeps only in-frame clonotypes and omits some of them. The data contain around 240,000 clones, 85% to 90% of them singletons. The sample was PBMCs. The source of these receptors is a woman aged 18-35 years in good health and CMV-seronegative.

The rearrangement links TRBV6-5 to TRBJ1-3; unclear D gene. Between the trimmed V and J ends, which lost 7 bases and 8 bases, there was a span of 15 bases. This CDR3 is built from 13 residues. Germline V gives CDR1 MNHEY, CDR2 SVGAGI. This CDR3 is CASISPTQYTIYF. CDR3 coding DNA: TGTGCCAGCATTTCCCCTACCCAATACACCATATATTTT.

The chain joins TRBV28 to TRBJ2-7, with TRBD1 identical over 11 bases. The germline V gene has CDR1 MDHEN and CDR2 SYDVKM. This CDR3 contains 16 residues. Trimming took 6 bases from V and 2 from J; bases not matched to a gene: 9. The CDR3 sequence: CASRRPDRGPPYEQYF. The CDR3 nucleotides are TGTGCCAGCAGGCGACCGGACAGGGGGCCCCCCTACGAGCAGTACTTC. Combining the CDR3 with reference TRBV28 and TRBJ2-7 gives the whole variable domain DVKVTQSSRYLVKRTGEKVFLECVQDMDHENMFWYRQDPGLGLRLIYFSYDVKMKEKGDIPEGYSVSREKKERFSLILESASTNQTSMYLCASRRPDRGPPYEQYFGPGTRLTVT.

This chain joins TRBV19 and TRBJ2-7, with 7 bases that match TRBD2. V shed 5 bases, J shed 0 bases, and the junction held 7 bases outside the gene matches. CDR1 is LNHDA and CDR2 is SQIVND in the germline V gene (reference sequence). The CDR3 is 15 amino acids. The CDR3 sequence is CASSHGTTSSYEQYF. CDR3 bases: TGTGCCAGTAGTCACGGGACTACAAGCTCCTACGAGCAGTACTTC. Looking up the rest from reference TRBV19 and TRBJ2-7 gives the full variable domain: DGGITQSPKYLFRKEGQNVTLSCEQNLNHDAMYWYRQDPGQGLRLIYYSQIVNDFQKGDIAEGYSVSREKKESFPLTVTSAQKNPTAFYLCASSHGTTSSYEQYFGPGTRLTVT.

V is TRBV5-1 and J is TRBJ2-7; TRBD1 agrees at 9 bases. The CDR3 is made up of 15 amino acids. V dropped 4 bases and J dropped 6; count of bases not matched to a gene: 11. In germline, CDR1 is SGHRS, CDR2 YFSETQ. The CDR3: CASSQTTDRGREQYF. Here the CDR3 DNA reads TGCGCCAGCAGCCAAACGACGGACAGGGGTCGCGAGCAGTACTTC.

This chain connects TRBV27 to TRBJ2-3; TRBD1 might be the D (5 bases). V was cut by 8 bases and J by 1 base, with 16 bases left in between. The CDR3 is 15 amino acids. Germline-derived CDR1 and CDR2 are MNHEY and SMNVEV (reference sequence). The CDR3 protein is CASRPKLQGTDTQYF. As DNA, the CDR3 is TGTGCCAGCCGTCCCAAACTACAGGGCACAGATACGCAGTATTTT.

The V and J genes are TRBV11-3 and TRBJ2-5, with D uncertain. The CDR3 covers 13 residues. CDR1 and CDR2 (germline): SGHNT, YENEEA. V was pared by 0 bases and J by 1 base, with 3 bases between. The CDR3 DNA reads as TGTGCCAGCAGCTTAGAACTCCAAGAGACCCAGTACTTC. Translation: CASSLELQETQYF.

This clone showed up just once. The chain has TRBV9 and TRBJ2-1; 8 positions agree with TRBD2. This CDR3 comprises 13 residues. V was pared by 2 bases and J by 8 bases, with 3 bases of the junction left unmatched. In germline, CDR1 is SGDLS, CDR2 YYNGEE. The CDR3, as DNA: TGTGCCAGCAGCGTCGGGGGGGCCTATGAGCAGTTCTTC. It is translated as CASSVGGAYEQFF.

The rearrangement joins TRBV4-3 to TRBJ2-7, with no clear D. The germline CDR1 and CDR2 sequences are LGHNA and YSLEER. The length of the CDR3 is 14 residues. V lost 0 bases to trimming and J lost 1 base, with 7 bases between them. The CDR3 sequence is CASSQDPGSYEQYF. The CDR3 nucleotides are TGCGCCAGCAGCCAAGATCCGGGTTCCTACGAGCAGTACTTC.

The chain combines TRBV7-2 with TRBJ2-7; 7 nucleotides line up with TRBD1. The CDR3 length is 15 residues. CDR1 SGHTA and CDR2 FQGNSA come from the germline V gene. V shed 4 bases and J 9 bases; nucleotides not matched to a gene: 15. The CDR3 sequence: CASSSRTGSGEVQYF. DNA for the CDR3: TGTGCCAGCAGCTCCCGGACAGGCAGCGGAGAAGTGCAGTACTTC. The entire variable domain, with the rest obtained from reference TRBV7-2 and TRBJ2-7, is as follows: GAGVSQSPSNKVTEKGKDVELRCDPISGHTALYWYRQSLGQGLEFLIYFQGNSAPDKSGLPSDRFSAERTGGSVSTLTIQRTQQEDSAVYLCASSSRTGSGEVQYFGPGTRLTVT.

The rearrangement uses TRBV11-3 and TRBJ2-6; D is possibly TRBD1 (6 bases). The CDR3 length is 17 residues. Trimming left V 5 bases short and J 0 bases short, with 14 bases between. The germline gives CDR1 SGHNT, CDR2 YENEEA. The CDR3 spells CASSQGTSSSGANVLTF. The CDR3 DNA reads as TGTGCCAGCAGCCAGGGGACGTCTAGCTCTGGGGCCAACGTCCTGACTTTC.

The rearrangement uses TRBV6-5 and TRBJ1-2; D might be TRBD1 (6 bases). Germline V CDR1 and CDR2: MNHEY, SVGAGI. The ends were cut back, 6 bases at V and 0 bases at J, with 11 bases in the middle. The CDR3 consists of 14 residues. CDR3 DNA sequence: TGTGCCAGCAGGGACAGCGCAACTAACTATGGCTACACCTTC. Residues: CASRDSATNYGYTF.

The chain links TRBV27 to TRBJ2-2, with D possibly TRBD1 on 5 matching bases. The V end was cut by 6 bases, the J end by 1 base, with 15 bases between. The CDR3 loop spans 16 amino acids. Germline CDR1 is MNHEY and CDR2 is SMNVEV (reference sequence). The CDR3 loop reads CASSPGHRRNTGELFF. For the CDR3, the DNA is TGTGCCAGCAGCCCTGGGCACAGGAGGAACACCGGGGAGCTGTTTTTT.

CDR3 sequence reads: CASWNSGGAKFF. The CDR3, as DNA: TGTGCCAGCTGGAATAGCGGGGGGGCGAAGTTCTTC. V gene TRBV6-5 combines with J gene TRBJ2-1; TRBD2 agrees at 11 bases. Germline-derived CDR1 and CDR2 are MNHEY and SVGAGI. This CDR3 is built from 12 residues. After removal of 8 bases from V and 14 bases from J, the junction contained 8 bases not matched to a gene.

The gene calls are TRBV5-6 and TRBJ2-1; the match to TRBD2 covers 13 bases. Germline V gene data show CDR1 as SGHDT and CDR2 as YYEEEE. After removal of 4 bases from V and 6 bases from J, the junction contained 4 bases not matched to a gene. The CDR3 loop spans 15 amino acids. CDR3 nucleotide sequence: TGTGCCAGCAGCCGTGGGACTAGCGGGGTCAATGAGCAGTTCTTC. Translating gives CASSRGTSGVNEQFF.